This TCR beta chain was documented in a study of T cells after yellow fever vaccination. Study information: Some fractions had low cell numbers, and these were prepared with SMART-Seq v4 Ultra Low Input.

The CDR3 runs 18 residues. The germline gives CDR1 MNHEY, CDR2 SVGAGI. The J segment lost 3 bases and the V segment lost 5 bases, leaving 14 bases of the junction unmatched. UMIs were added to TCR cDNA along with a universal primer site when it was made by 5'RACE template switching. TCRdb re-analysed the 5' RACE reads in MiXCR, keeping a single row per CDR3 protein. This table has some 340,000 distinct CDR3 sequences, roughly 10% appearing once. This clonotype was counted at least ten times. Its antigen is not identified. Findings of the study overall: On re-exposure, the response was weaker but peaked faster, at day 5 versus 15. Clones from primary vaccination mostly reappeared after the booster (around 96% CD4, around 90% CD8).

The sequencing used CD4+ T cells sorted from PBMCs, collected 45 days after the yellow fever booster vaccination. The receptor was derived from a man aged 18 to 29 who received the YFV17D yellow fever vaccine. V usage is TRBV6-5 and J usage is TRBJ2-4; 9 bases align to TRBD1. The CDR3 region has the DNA TGTGCCAGCAGTCCTACCTCTACAGGGGGCGCGGGCAAAAACATTCAGTACTTC. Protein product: CASSPTSTGGAGKNIQYF.